Following are 26 T cell receptor beta chains from one sample sequenced in a study of T cell changes during pregnancy in multiple sclerosis. Only in-frame clones appear in the TCRdb table, and some are missing; sequencing was by immunoSEQ multiplex PCR. The sample holds approximately 90,000 clones, 90% to 95% seen once. Specimen: peripheral blood, collected in the third trimester of pregnancy. The receptor set was obtained from a female donor with multiple sclerosis, enrolled in a pregnancy study.

CDR3 DNA sequence: TGTGCCAGTAGTAAACCCGCGGACTATACCCAAGAGACCCAGTACTTC. This translates into CASSKPADYTQETQYF. The chain has TRBV19 and TRBJ2-5; weak D call: TRBD2 (6 bases). This CDR3 region has 16 residues. V dropped 4 bases and J dropped 1 base, with 16 bases sitting between them. Germline values: CDR1 LNHDA, CDR2 SQIVND (reference sequence).

In nucleotides, the CDR3 is TGCAGCGCTACCGGCGGGGATAACACTGAAGCTTTCTTT. It translates to CSATGGDNTEAFF. The chain has TRBV29-1 and TRBJ1-1; no reliable D call. The germline V gene has CDR1 SQVTM and CDR2 ANQGSEA. V shed 7 bases and J shed 2 bases, with 14 bases lying between them. The CDR3 sequence is 13 residues long.

The V gene is TRBV9, the J gene TRBJ2-3, with D unclear. The V gene's germline CDR1 is SGDLS and CDR2 YYNGEE. Trimming took off 7 bases at V and 2 bases at J, with 5 bases between the two ends. The length of the CDR3 is 11 residues. In DNA, the CDR3 is TGTGCCAGCGCGCTCACAGATACGCAGTATTTT. Its protein is CASALTDTQYF.

This chain joins TRBV4-3 and TRBJ1-2; 8 positions agree with TRBD1. The CDR3 is 15 residues long. Germline CDR1 and CDR2: LGHNA and YSLEER. The trim removed 0 bases at V and 2 bases at J, leaving 2 bases unmatched. CDR3 sequence (DNA): TGCGCCAGCAGCCAAGAGTGGACAGGGAACTATGGCTACACCTTC. Translated, it gives CASSQEWTGNYGYTF.

The rearrangement links TRBV6-1 to TRBJ1-1, with D maybe TRBD1 (6 bases). The V and J ends lost 2 bases and 5 bases respectively, with 18 bases between them. The CDR3 has 16 residues. Germline-derived CDR1 and CDR2 are MNHNS and SASEGT. CDR3 in DNA: TGTGCCAGCAGTGAATACCCGGTCTCCCAGGGGACTGAAGCTTTCTTT. This gives the protein CASSEYPVSQGTEAFF.

The V call is TRBV6-1, the J call TRBJ1-2, with TRBD1 identical over 10 bases. This CDR3 has 15 residues. The germline V gene encodes CDR1 MNHNS and CDR2 SASEGT. J was trimmed by 1 base and V by 4 bases; bases with no gene match: 3. CDR3 in amino acids: CASSGQGAGNYGYTF. Written as DNA, the CDR3 is TGTGCCAGCAGTGGACAGGGGGCTGGTAACTATGGCTACACCTTC.

The gene calls are TRBV2 and TRBJ1-1; TRBD1 matches 9 bases. CDR1 and CDR2 (germline): SNHLY, FYNNEI. Trimming took 5 bases from V and 1 from J; bases not matched to a gene: 17. The CDR3 is 19 residues long. This CDR3 is CASSRNPAGQGYGNTEAFF. Written as DNA, the CDR3 is TGTGCCAGCAGTCGTAACCCTGCGGGACAGGGTTACGGGAACACTGAAGCTTTCTTT.

The chain is built from TRBV5-1 and TRBJ2-1; 12 bases match TRBD2. The CDR3 is made up of 15 amino acids. V lost 1 base and J lost 8; bases outside the gene matches: 4. Germline CDR1 and CDR2: SGHRS and YFSETQ. As DNA, the CDR3 is TGCGCCAGCAGCTTGCTAGCGGGAGGGTTGGATGAGCAGTTCTTC. Encoded protein: CASSLLAGGLDEQFF.

This chain uses TRBV9 with TRBJ2-2; the D gene is possibly TRBD2 (6 bases). The V and J ends lost 1 base and 7 bases respectively, with 11 bases between them. The CDR3 consists of 14 residues. Looked up from germline, CDR1 is SGDLS and CDR2 is YYNGEE. DNA for the CDR3: TGTGCCAGCAGCGTACTGATCGGGGGCGGGGAGCTGTTTTTT. The encoded protein is CASSVLIGGGELFF.

The J gene is TRBJ1-5, the V gene TRBV19, with TRBD1 matching over 11 bases. The V gene end was trimmed by 6 bases and the J gene end by 4 bases; junction bases not matched to a gene: 5. Per the germline V gene, CDR1 is LNHDA and CDR2 is SQIVND (reference sequence). This CDR3 contains 15 residues. CDR3 region: CASRDRGHPNQPQHF. The CDR3, as DNA: TGTGCCAGTAGGGACAGGGGGCACCCGAATCAGCCCCAGCATTTT.

This clone was seen once. V is TRBV7-8 and J is TRBJ2-7; 11 bases line up with TRBD2. This CDR3 is built from 16 residues. The germline CDR1 and CDR2 sequences are SGHVS and FQNEAQ. Unmatched junction bases numbered 7, after V lost 5 bases and J lost 1 base. This CDR3 is CASSGLGLAASYEQYF. The CDR3 DNA reads as TGTGCCAGCAGCGGTCTGGGACTAGCGGCTTCCTACGAGCAGTACTTC.

V is TRBV20-1 and J is TRBJ1-3; D is undetermined. CDR3 length: 11 residues. Germline CDR1 DFQATT, CDR2 SNEGSKA (reference sequence). Trimming removed 7 bases at V and 5 bases at J, with 9 bases between. The CDR3 bases are TGCAGTGTCAAGAGCCGAAACACCATATATTTT. As protein: CSVKSRNTIYF.

The chain recombines TRBV7-3 with TRBJ1-1, with D perhaps TRBD1 (5 bases). Germline V gives CDR1 SGHTA, CDR2 FQGTGA. Trimming stripped 4 bases from V and 5 bases from J, with 14 bases between. This CDR3 is built from 14 residues. CDR3: CASSSAGRGTEAFF. The CDR3 DNA reads TGTGCCAGCAGCTCCGCGGGGCGAGGAACTGAAGCTTTCTTT.

The V call is TRBV2, the J call TRBJ2-1; the D gene is possibly TRBD1 (6 bases). The germline gives CDR1 SNHLY, CDR2 FYNNEI. V was pared by 0 bases and J by 4 bases, with 10 bases between. The CDR3 loop spans 15 amino acids. CDR3 coding DNA: TGTGCCAGCAGTGAAGCGGGGACACCTTACAATGAGCAGTTCTTC. As protein: CASSEAGTPYNEQFF. Together with reference TRBV2 and TRBJ2-1, the CDR3 gives the full variable domain: EPEVTQTPSHQVTQMGQEVILRCVPISNHLYFYWYRQILGQKVEFLVSFYNNEISEKSEIFDDQFSVERPDGSNFTLKIRSTKLEDSAMYFCASSEAGTPYNEQFFGPGTRLTVL.

V is TRBV11-2 and J is TRBJ2-7; the match to TRBD2 covers 16 bases. CDR3 length equals 18 residues. Looked up from germline, CDR1 is SGHAT and CDR2 is FQNNGV. V lost 5 bases, J lost 2 bases, and 9 bases stayed unmatched. The CDR3, as DNA: TGTGCCAGCAGCGTCTCTTCCGGGACTAGCGGGAGGGCCTACGAGCAGTACTTC. Encoded protein: CASSVSSGTSGRAYEQYF.

The rearrangement joins TRBV5-1 to TRBJ1-1, with D perhaps matching TRBD1 (6 bases). The germline V gene encodes CDR1 SGHRS and CDR2 YFSETQ. The CDR3 loop spans 15 amino acids. Trimming left V 2 bases short and J 4 bases short, with 15 bases between. CDR3: CASSLRGQLGTEAFF. CDR3 coding DNA: TGCGCCAGCAGCTTACGTGGACAGTTGGGCACTGAAGCTTTCTTT.

CDR3 sequence reads: CASSLGASYEQYF. For the CDR3, the DNA is TGTGCCAGCAGCTTGGGGGCTTCCTACGAGCAGTACTTC. V gene TRBV7-8 combines with J gene TRBJ2-7; TRBD1 might be the D (6 bases). With 3 bases removed from V and 1 base from J, the gap between germline ends came to 7 bases. CDR3 length equals 13 residues. Looked up from germline, CDR1 is SGHVS and CDR2 is FQNEAQ.

V and J are TRBV6-4 and TRBJ2-1, with 10 bases lining up with TRBD2. V dropped 7 bases and J dropped 9; count of bases not matched to a gene: 9. The CDR3 has 14 amino acids. The V gene's germline CDR1 is MRHNA and CDR2 SNTAGT. The DNA of the CDR3 is TGTGCCAGCAAGGAAGCGGGGGGGTCTCTTGAGCAGTTCTTC. The encoded protein is CASKEAGGSLEQFF.

V is TRBV6-1 and J is TRBJ1-1; TRBD1 might be the D (6 bases). Trimming took off 4 bases at V and 4 bases at J, with 16 bases between the two ends. CDR1 and CDR2 (germline): MNHNS, SASEGT. The CDR3 is 15 residues long. CDR3 nucleotides: TGTGCCAGCAGTGTAATAAACAGGGTCGGCACTGAAGCTTTCTTT. It yields the protein CASSVINRVGTEAFF.

J is TRBJ2-5 and V is TRBV30, with D perhaps matching TRBD1 (5 bases). The CDR3 has 16 residues. Germline V CDR1 and CDR2: GTSNPN, SVGIG (reference sequence). V lost 2 bases, J lost 2 bases, and 18 bases lay in between. CDR3 protein: CAWSPSGRPRQETQYF. The CDR3 region has the DNA TGTGCCTGGAGTCCCTCAGGGCGGCCCCGTCAAGAGACCCAGTACTTC.

This chain connects TRBV30 to TRBJ2-5, with D unresolved. From germline, CDR1 is GTSNPN and CDR2 SVGIG (reference sequence). CDR3 length: 11 amino acids. V lost 3 bases, J lost 5 bases, and 7 bases lay in between. CDR3 DNA sequence: TGTGCCTGGAGCGACGGGGAGACCCAGTACTTC. Protein sequence: CAWSDGETQYF.

The rearrangement uses TRBV7-2 and TRBJ2-7, with D unresolved. Trimming removed 5 bases from V and 0 bases from J, with 8 bases in between. Germline lookup yields CDR1 SGHTA and CDR2 FQGNSA. CDR3 length equals 13 residues. CDR3 region: CASSLRDSYEQYF. The CDR3 bases are TGTGCCAGCAGCCTAAGAGACTCCTACGAGCAGTACTTC.

This chain's CDR3 is CASSSPYSNQPQHF. In DNA, the CDR3 is TGTGCCAGCAGTTCCCCCTATAGCAATCAGCCCCAGCATTTT. This chain links TRBV27 with TRBJ1-5; D unresolved. Deletions cut 4 bases from V and 0 bases from J, with 7 bases between. The CDR3 has 14 amino acids. Germline V gene data show CDR1 as MNHEY and CDR2 as SMNVEV (reference sequence).

The genes are TRBV4-1 and TRBJ1-2; D uncertain. The CDR3 has 15 amino acids. V lost 0 bases, J lost 4 bases, and 12 bases lay in between. Germline values: CDR1 MGHRA, CDR2 YSYEKL. The CDR3 DNA is TGCGCCAGCAGCCAAGACCCTAGCTCCATCTATGGCTACACCTTC. Its translation: CASSQDPSSIYGYTF.

This clone was observed a few times. The chain links TRBV4-1 to TRBJ1-2, with D perhaps matching TRBD1 (5 bases). The V end lost 5 bases, the J end lost 4 bases, and 11 bases lay between the germline ends. CDR1 MGHRA and CDR2 YSYEKL come from the germline V gene. The CDR3 consists of 13 residues. CDR3 in amino acids: CASSLDSGYGYTF. The CDR3 nucleotides are TGCGCCAGCAGCTTAGACAGTGGCTATGGCTACACCTTC.

This clone was seen only once. The chain carries TRBV2 and TRBJ2-1; TRBD2 might be the D (6 bases). The CDR3 has 13 amino acids. V lost 5 bases to trimming and J lost 6 bases, with 11 bases between them. Germline CDR1 reads SNHLY; CDR2 reads FYNNEI. As DNA, the CDR3 is TGTGCCAGCAGTCCTGGGGGGAGCAATGAGCAGTTCTTC. Protein sequence: CASSPGGSNEQFF.